Shown below are 9 T cell receptor beta chains from a single sample sequenced in a study of blood T cells in healthy people across ages. A J-beta primer mix and a sample-barcoded 5' primer were used in a second PCR of about 7 to 12 cycles. MiXCR, applied by TCRdb to the 5' RACE reads, yields one record per CDR3 protein. The table includes 1.5 million to 2 million distinct CDR3 sequences, 28% detected once. Sample: blood. Every receptor here comes from a woman aged 30 to 39 in good health.

The chain recombines TRBV6-2 or TRBV6-3 with TRBJ2-3; a weak D match, TRBD1 (6 bases). V dropped 6 bases and J dropped 3 bases, with 10 bases sitting between them. The germline V gene has CDR1 MNHEY and CDR2 SVGEGT. The CDR3 totals 13 residues. This CDR3 reads CASRLQGTDTQYF. The CDR3 DNA reads as TGTGCCAGCAGACTACAGGGAACAGATACGCAGTATTTT.

The sample holds a few counts of this clonotype. The CDR3 bases are TGTGCCAGCAGCATGGAACGGAGGGACGAGCAGTACTTC. It codes for CASSMERRDEQYF. This sequence joins TRBV5-5 and TRBJ2-7; the D gene is possibly TRBD2 (6 bases). The CDR3 has 13 amino acids. The V end was cut by 4 bases, the J end by 5 bases, with 13 bases between. Looked up from germline, CDR1 is SGHKS and CDR2 is YYEKEE (reference sequence).

The V gene is TRBV4-1, the J gene TRBJ1-5; D call uncertain. There are 15 residues in the CDR3. Deletions cut 0 bases from V and 5 bases from J, with 11 bases between. Per the germline V gene, CDR1 is MGHRA and CDR2 is YSYEKL. CDR3 amino acids: CASSQDLLGYQPQHF. As DNA, the CDR3 is TGCGCCAGCAGCCAAGATCTTTTGGGTTATCAGCCCCAGCATTTT.

This clonotype was detected a few times. The rearrangement joins TRBV5-1 to TRBJ2-5; TRBD2 aligns across 10 bases. J lost 4 bases, V lost 4 bases, and 7 bases had no gene match. The CDR3 spans 15 residues. The germline V gene encodes CDR1 SGHRS and CDR2 YFSETQ. The CDR3 DNA reads TGCGCCAGCAGCGCTAGCGGGGGCCGGGGAGAGACCCAGTACTTC. As protein: CASSASGGRGETQYF.

The gene calls are TRBV7-9 and TRBJ1-6; D remains ambiguous. V lost 2 bases to trimming and J lost 8 bases, with 10 bases between them. The CDR3 has 14 residues. Per germline, CDR1 SEHNR and CDR2 FQNEAQ (reference sequence). The CDR3 DNA sequence: TGTGCCAGCAGCTTAAGACCCGGGTATTCACCCCTCCACTTT. Translating it yields CASSLRPGYSPLHF.

Only a few counts were recorded for this clonotype. The V and J genes are TRBV20-1 and TRBJ1-2; possible D gene TRBD1, 5 bases. Trimming shortened V by 3 bases and J by 7 bases, and 21 bases separated the two germline ends. The germline CDR1 and CDR2 sequences are DFQATT and SNEGSKA (reference sequence). CDR3 size: 15 residues. CDR3 DNA sequence: TGCAGTGCTAGGTCCGGGGCCTCCGGGAAGAGTGGCTACACCTTC. This sequence encodes CSARSGASGKSGYTF.

At least ten counts were recorded for this clonotype. The chain employs TRBV12-3 or TRBV12-4 and TRBJ2-1, with 9 nucleotides matching TRBD1. This CDR3 is built from 15 residues. V was pared by 3 bases and J by 8 bases, with 8 bases of the junction left unmatched. The CDR3 DNA reads as TGTGCCAGCAGTTTGGACAGGGGAGTTGAGGATGAGCAGTTCTTC. Amino acid sequence: CASSLDRGVEDEQFF.

This clonotype was seen a few times. The J gene is TRBJ2-1, the V gene TRBV9; 7 bases align to TRBD2. The CDR3 extends over 17 amino acids. In germline, CDR1 is SGDLS, CDR2 YYNGEE. V trimming: 3 bases; J trimming: 10 bases; junction bases outside the gene matches: 19. The CDR3 loop is CASSGSWGEGLTGEQFF. The CDR3 nucleotides are TGTGCCAGCAGCGGTTCATGGGGGGAGGGCCTTACGGGGGAGCAGTTCTTC.

This clonotype was observed a handful of times. V gene TRBV20-1 combines with J gene TRBJ2-1; tentatively, D is TRBD2 (5 bases). Looked up from germline, CDR1 is DFQATT and CDR2 is SNEGSKA (reference sequence). The V and J ends lost 2 bases and 8 bases respectively, with 16 bases between them. The CDR3 consists of 14 residues. CDR3 amino acids: CSARPSLKVHEQFF. The CDR3 DNA follows: TGCAGTGCTAGACCTAGCTTGAAAGTGCATGAGCAGTTCTTC.